Each of the 7 T cell receptor beta chains below was sequenced from the same sample in a study of cytomegalovirus exposure and HLA in healthy donors. It was with 60 Vbeta and 13 Jbeta primers that the PCR ran. Only in-frame clones appear in the TCRdb table, and some are missing; sequencing was by immunoSEQ multiplex PCR. The data hold more than 110,000 clones, with 73% observed a single time. Sequencing used PBMCs. All receptors derive from a human donor in good health.

The chain has TRBV4-1 and TRBJ2-5; no clear D. V dropped 1 base and J dropped 3 bases, with 6 bases sitting between them. Looked up from germline, CDR1 is MGHRA and CDR2 is YSYEKL. This CDR3 spans 13 amino acids. In DNA form, the CDR3 reads TGCGCCAGCAGCCAAGTAATAGAAGAGACCCAGTACTTC. Its translation is CASSQVIEETQYF.

This chain links TRBV2 with TRBJ1-4; 7 positions match TRBD1. Germline-derived CDR1 and CDR2 are SNHLY and FYNNEI. The junction had 5 bases not matched to a gene; V was cut back by 2 bases and J by 5 bases. CDR3 length: 15 residues. The CDR3 here is CASSERGQSNEKLFF. CDR3 sequence (DNA): TGTGCCAGCAGTGAACGGGGACAGTCGAATGAAAAACTGTTTTTT.

This rearrangement joins TRBV13 to TRBJ1-2; D is possibly TRBD1 (6 bases). Germline loops: CDR1 PRHDT, CDR2 FYEKMQ (reference sequence). Trimming shortened V by 5 bases and J by 3 bases, and 16 bases separated the two germline ends. The length of the CDR3 is 15 residues. CDR3 residues: CASSIPGVGDYGYTF. CDR3 bases: TGTGCCAGCAGCATCCCAGGGGTAGGCGACTATGGCTACACCTTC.

This clone has more than one count but fewer than ten. The chain couples TRBV7-8 to TRBJ2-7; 15 positions match TRBD2. Germline-derived CDR1 and CDR2 are SGHVS and FQNEAQ. V shed 4 bases and J 2 bases; nucleotides not matched to a gene: 6. The CDR3 contains 17 residues. DNA of the CDR3: TGTGCCAGCAGCTCGCCGGGGACTAGCGGGAGGACCTACGAGCAGTACTTC. It is translated as CASSSPGTSGRTYEQYF.

The chain has TRBV19 and TRBJ1-5; D is uncertain. Trimming removed 4 bases at V and 4 bases at J, with 8 bases between. Germline-derived CDR1 and CDR2 are LNHDA and SQIVND (reference sequence). This CDR3 has 13 residues. This CDR3 is CASSKPRNQPQHF. The CDR3 bases are TGTGCCAGTAGTAAACCTAGAAATCAGCCCCAGCATTTT.

The rearrangement links TRBV28 to TRBJ1-1; TRBD1 might be the D (5 bases). The germline gives CDR1 MDHEN, CDR2 SYDVKM. The CDR3 is made up of 17 amino acids. Trimming shortened V by 4 bases and J by 5 bases, and 23 bases separated the two germline ends. CDR3: CASSSGTTTERFTEAFF. Written as DNA, the CDR3 is TGTGCCAGCAGTTCCGGGACTACGACCGAGAGATTTACTGAAGCTTTCTTT.

This chain uses TRBV4-1 with TRBJ2-2; 10 bases are a match to TRBD2. CDR1 and CDR2 (germline): MGHRA, YSYEKL. The CDR3 extends over 18 amino acids. V was pared by 1 base and J by 4 bases, with 9 bases of the junction left unmatched. CDR3 sequence reads: CASSQVGLAGVLTGELFF. The CDR3 DNA is TGCGCCAGCAGCCAAGTGGGGCTAGCGGGAGTTCTCACCGGGGAGCTGTTTTTT.